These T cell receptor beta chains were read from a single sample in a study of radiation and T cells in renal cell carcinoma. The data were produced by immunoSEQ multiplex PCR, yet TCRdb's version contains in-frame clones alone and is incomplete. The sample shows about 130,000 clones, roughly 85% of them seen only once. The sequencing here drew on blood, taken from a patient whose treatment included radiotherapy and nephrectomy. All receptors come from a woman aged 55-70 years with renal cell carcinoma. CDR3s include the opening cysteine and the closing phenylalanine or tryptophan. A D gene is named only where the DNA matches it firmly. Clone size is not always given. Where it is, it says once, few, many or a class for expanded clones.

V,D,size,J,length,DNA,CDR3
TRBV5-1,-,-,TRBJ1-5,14,TGCGCCAGCAGCTTGATACCCAGCAATCAGCCCCAGCATTTT,CASSLIPSNQPQHF
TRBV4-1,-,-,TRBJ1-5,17,TGCGCCAGCAGCCAAGAACTGGGGGAATATAGCAATCAGCCCCAGCATTTT,CASSQELGEYSNQPQHF
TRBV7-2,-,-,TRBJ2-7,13,TGTGCCAGCAGCTCCATACAGCCCCACGAGCAGTACTTC,CASSSIQPHEQYF
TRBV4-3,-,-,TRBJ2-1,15,TGCGCCAGCAGCCAACAGGGGTTCGCCTACAATGAGCAGTTCTTC,CASSQQGFAYNEQFF
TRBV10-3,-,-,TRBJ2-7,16,TGTGCCATCAGTGAGTCGGACTGGCCTGCAGCCTACGAGCAGTACTTC,CAISESDWPAAYEQYF
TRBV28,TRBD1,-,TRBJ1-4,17,TGTGCCAGCAGCTTTCTACAGGGGCTCCCAACTAATGAAAAACTGTTTTTT,CASSFLQGLPTNEKLFF
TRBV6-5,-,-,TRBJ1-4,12,TGTGCCAGCAGTTACTCTGCGGGCCGAGGGGTTTTT,CASSYSAGRGVF
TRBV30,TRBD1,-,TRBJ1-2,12,TGTGCCTGGAGTGCAAATGGACAGGGGGGCACCTTC,CAWSANGQGGTF
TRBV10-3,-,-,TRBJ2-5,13,TGTGCCATCAGTCGGACTGACCAAGAGACCCAGTACTTC,CAISRTDQETQYF
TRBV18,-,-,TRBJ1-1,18,TGTGCCAGCTCACAACTTGCCTTACAGGAGGCTCCGAACACTGAAGCTTTCTTT,CASSQLALQEAPNTEAFF
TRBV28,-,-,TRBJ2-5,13,TGTGCCAGCAGTTTCTCCGGACAAGAGACCCAGTACTTC,CASSFSGQETQYF
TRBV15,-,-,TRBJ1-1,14,TGTGCCACCACCCCCCGGAGGGGAGTGACTGAAGCTTTCTTT,CATTPRRGVTEAFF
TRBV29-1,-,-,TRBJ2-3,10,TGCAGCGTCACCACAGATACGCAGTATTTT,CSVTTDTQYF
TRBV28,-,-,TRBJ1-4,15,TGTGCCAGCAGTTTTAGGGGCAGGGAGGGTGAAAAACTGTTTTTT,CASSFRGREGEKLFF
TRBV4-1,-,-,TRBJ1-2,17,TGCGCCAGCAGCCATCCATTCGGCGGCAAGGGTGGCTATGGCTACACCTTC,CASSHPFGGKGGYGYTF
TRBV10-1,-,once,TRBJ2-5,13,TGCGCCAGCAGTGAGAGGGCCGGGGGTCCCCAGTACTTC,CASSERAGGPQYF
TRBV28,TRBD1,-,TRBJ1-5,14,TGTGCCAGCAGGGCAGGGGGCGGCAATCAGCCCCAGCATTTT,CASRAGGGNQPQHF
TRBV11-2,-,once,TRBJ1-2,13,TGTGCCAGCAGCTTATTTGGGGGATCCGGCTACACCTTC,CASSLFGGSGYTF
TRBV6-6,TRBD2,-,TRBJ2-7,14,TGTGCCAGCAGTCCTCTAGCGGGAGGGTACGAGCAGTACTTC,CASSPLAGGYEQYF
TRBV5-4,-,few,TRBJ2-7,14,TGTGCCAGCAGGGCCCAGGGCATGATGGACGAGCAGTACTTC,CASRAQGMMDEQYF
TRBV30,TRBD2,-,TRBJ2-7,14,TGTGCCTGGAGTAAAATAGCGGGGTCCTACGAGCAGTACTTC,CAWSKIAGSYEQYF
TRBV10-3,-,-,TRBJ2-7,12,TGTGCCATCAGTGAGATGCAGTACGAGCAGTACTTC,CAISEMQYEQYF
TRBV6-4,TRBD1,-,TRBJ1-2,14,TGTGCCAGCAGTGACTCGCGGACAGGGTATGGCTACACCTTC,CASSDSRTGYGYTF
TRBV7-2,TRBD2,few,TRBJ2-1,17,TGTGCCAGCAGCCAAGGACTAGCGGGAGGGCCGGGGAATGAGCAGTTCTTC,CASSQGLAGGPGNEQFF
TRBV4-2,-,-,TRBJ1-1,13,TGTGCCAGCAGCCAAGCGGCGAACACTGAAGCTTTCTTT,CASSQAANTEAFF
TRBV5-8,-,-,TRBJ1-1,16,TGTGCCAGCAGCTCTCGGACCATTGACAGGCTGACTGAAGCTTTCTTT,CASSSRTIDRLTEAFF
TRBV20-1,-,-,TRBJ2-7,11,TGCAGTGCTTGGACCCTAGTCAAGCAGTACTTC,CSAWTLVKQYF
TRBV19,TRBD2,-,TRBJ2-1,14,TGTGCCAGTATCTCAGCGGGGGGGCCCAATGAGCAGTTCTTC,CASISAGGPNEQFF